This record covers a single T cell receptor beta chain. It has no known antigen specificity. Base qualities were left out, and no much larger clone turns up one base away. This sample was taken from a study of PD-L1 blockade in urothelial cancer (dated 2017 in TCRdb). Notes on the research overall: All patients started therapy in about 2014 and received atezolizumab 1,200 mg intravenously every 3 weeks. About 85% of the roughly 29 patients were identified as males with urothelial cancer of bladder origin, and a prior smoking history was reported by 18 of 29 patients. An ECOG performance status of 0 or 1 was recorded for the patients, and 0 to 3 prior chemotherapy regimens had been received by the patients. Blood samples were analyzed at two time points: 3 weeks after treatment start (second dose) and 6 weeks after treatment start. Blood samples yielded a median of around 150,000 T cells and more than 80,000 unique TCRs, with median clonality 0.080. The study was an exploratory multi-omic analysis of somatic, immune and clinical correlates of response to PD-L1 blockade with atezolizumab in urothelial cancer. Pretreatment tumor samples, along with matched peripheral blood collected serially before and after atezolizumab treatment, underwent TCR sequencing. Progression-free survival longer than 6 months counted as durable clinical benefit, and TCR features were additionally tested against both progression-free and overall survival. Whole exome sequencing and RNA sequencing of pretreatment tumors were performed alongside TCR sequencing in the same patients. Durable clinical benefit was achieved by nine patients and was not achieved by 20 patients. Some 30 patients had pretreatment blood TCR-seq, some 25 had at least one posttreatment blood collection, and some 25 had tumor TCR-seq.

Overall study results and their limits: Among patients with durable benefit, tumor-associated TCR clones showed greater expansion in peripheral blood 3 weeks after treatment started (n ≈ 21, p = 0.022). Because the sample size was small (n ≈ 31) and many exploratory analyses were performed, the results are intended to be hypothesis-generating. Improved progression-free and overall survival was found to be associated with pretreatment peripheral blood TCR clonality below the median.

To estimate absolute template abundance from read counts, synthetic TCR analog templates were spiked into each PCR. TCRbeta CDR3 regions were amplified from genomic DNA with bias-controlled V and J gene primers using the immunoSEQ assay. Sequencing of rearranged TCRbeta segments was done at approximately 20X coverage. Regarding the original processing steps: Clustering was used to correct sequencing errors, and CDR3s were annotated against IMGT so that V, D and J genes could be assigned. Downstream analyses used only productive TCRbeta rearrangements and left out out-of-frame or stop-codon sequences. Clonality was computed as one minus Shannon entropy normalized by the log of the number of unique productive sequences. Fisher's exact test with Benjamini-Hochberg correction, using a cutoff of adjusted p below 0.01, was how clones that differed between time points or between blood and tumor were identified. TCRdb obtained this table from immuneACCESS and retained in-frame rearrangements with V and J assigned. These tables miss some clones; where compared with another copy, unresolved V genes account for less than half of the shortfall, and the remainder is unexplained. V, J and clone size are taken as reported in that table, and D and trimming were inferred from the DNA itself. This sample holds over 45,000 clones; 86% were observed only once. The top ten constitute over 20% of the sample.

The time point label on this specimen signifies: pretreatment peripheral blood. The cohort included 29 patients with locally advanced or metastatic urothelial carcinoma who were treated at Memorial Sloan Kettering on a trial protocol. Peripheral blood mononuclear cells were collected from each patient pretreatment and during treatment, giving between 1 and 8 total time points per patient. The Qiagen DNeasy Blood extraction kit was used to purify genomic DNA from total PBMCs and from tumor samples. PBMCs were collected pretreatment and during treatment, and were isolated and stored as previously described. The CDR3, cysteine through phenylalanine, is 16 amino acids long. The entry retains the CDR3 DNA only, 48 bases that are in frame from base 1. Trimming leaves V shorter by 5 bases and J shorter by 3 bases, with the junction holding 5 bases beyond the gene matches. From a lookup of the germline V gene (reference sequence), CDR1 and CDR2 are MNHEY and SMNVEV.

This specimen consisted of PBMCs, obtained around atezolizumab (anti-PD-L1) treatment. The chain is encoded by TRBV27 joined to TRBJ1-4, and 11 bases in between align with TRBD1. This clonotype was sampled from a man aged 60-69 years with urothelial cancer. The base sequence is TGTGCCAGCAGTCAGGACAGGGGGCCTCCTAATGAAAAACTGTTTTTT. This sequence encodes CASSQDRGPPNEKLFF.